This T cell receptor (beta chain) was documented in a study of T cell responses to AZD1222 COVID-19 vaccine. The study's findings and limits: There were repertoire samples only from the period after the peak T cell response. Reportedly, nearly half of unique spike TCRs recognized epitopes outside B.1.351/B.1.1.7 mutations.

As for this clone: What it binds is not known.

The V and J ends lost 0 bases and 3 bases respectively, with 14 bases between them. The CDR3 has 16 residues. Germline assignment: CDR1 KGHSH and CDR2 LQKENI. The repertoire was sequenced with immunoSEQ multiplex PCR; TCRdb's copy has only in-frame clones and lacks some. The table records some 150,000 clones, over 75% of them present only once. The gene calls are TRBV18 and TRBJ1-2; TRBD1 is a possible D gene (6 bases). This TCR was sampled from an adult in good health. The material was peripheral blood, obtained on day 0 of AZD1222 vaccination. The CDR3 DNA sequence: TGTGCCAGCTCACCACCCCGTGGGGGCGGGCACTATGGCTACACCTTC. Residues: CASSPPRGGGHYGYTF.